This T cell receptor beta chain was retrieved from a study of T cell changes during pregnancy in multiple sclerosis. Losses at the gene ends were 5 bases for V and 7 bases for J; bases not matched to a gene: 17. CDR1 is SGHAT, CDR2 FQNNGV, per germline. CDR3 length: 17 residues. TCRdb's table, derived via immunoSEQ multiplex PCR, lists solely in-frame clones and lacks some. This sample has about 70,000 clones, with around 92% found just once. The sample consisted of peripheral blood, taken before pregnancy. The rearrangement uses TRBV11-2 and TRBJ2-1, with 7 bases that match TRBD2. This TCR was recovered from a female donor with multiple sclerosis, enrolled in a pregnancy study. The CDR3 DNA follows: TGTGCCAGCAGCGGCCCTCGCGGGCTAGCGGCGGGGAATGAGCAGTTCTTC. Its translation: CASSGPRGLAAGNEQFF. Using reference TRBV11-2 and TRBJ2-1 for the parts outside the CDR3, the full variable domain is EAGVAQSPRYKIIEKRQSVAFWCNPISGHATLYWYQQILGQGPKLLIQFQNNGVVDDSQLPKDRFSAERLKGVDSTLKIQPAKLEDSAVYLCASSGPRGLAAGNEQFFGPGTRLTVL.